This T cell receptor (beta chain) was identified in a study of blood T cell repertoires in COVID-19. Germline V lookup: CDR1 MRHNA, CDR2 SNTAGT. The V gene lost 1 base and the J gene lost 5 bases, with 5 bases spanning the gap. The CDR3 has 12 residues. Sequenced by immunoSEQ multiplex PCR; TCRdb stores in-frame clones only, minus some. The sample has 27,000 or so clones; over 80% are singletons. Sequencing was carried out using peripheral blood. This chain links TRBV6-4 with TRBJ2-5; no clear D gene. This receptor was identified in a man aged 70-80 years with acute or convalescent COVID-19. CDR3 sequence reads: CASSDLSETQYF. The CDR3 region has the DNA TGTGCCAGCAGTGACTTATCGGAGACCCAGTACTTC.